Described below is a single T cell receptor (beta chain) sequence and its context. Its cognate antigen is unknown. After removal of 6 bases from V and 3 bases from J, the junction contained 10 bases not matched to a gene. CDR1 is MNHEY and CDR2 is SMNVEV in the germline V gene (reference sequence). The CDR3 is 15 amino acids. This record comes from a study of cytomegalovirus exposure and HLA in healthy donors. Study summary: An early release of data contained roughly 86 million unique TCRs, which came from HLA-typed donors. Study results and limitations: One later analysis reportedly identified an Asian-associated ancestry cluster that showed fewer N-insertions than the roughly 600-donor mean. Cytomegalovirus association was assigned to more than 150 TCR beta chains.

PCR was performed using 60 Vbeta and 13 Jbeta primers. This table comes from immunoSEQ multiplex PCR, and its TCRdb copy is limited to in-frame clones, with some not included. The sample includes 100,000 to 150,000 clones, approximately 75% of them seen just once. Source material: PBMCs. This chain links TRBV27 with TRBJ2-7, with 8 bases fitting TRBD1. The receptor was isolated from a man aged 25 to 40 in good health and CMV-seronegative. In nucleotides, the CDR3 is TGTGCCAGCAGACCTATCGGACAGGGAAACTACGAGCAGTACTTC. Protein sequence: CASRPIGQGNYEQYF.